The text below deals with one T cell receptor beta chain. What it binds is not known. Germline V lookup: CDR1 SGHTA, CDR2 FQGNSA. The CDR3 covers 15 residues. Trimming pared 5 bases from V and 7 bases from J, leaving 18 bases between. This record comes from a study of OX40 agonist ivuxolimab in advanced cancers. On the study more broadly: Aged roughly 20 to 85 with a mean of about 60 years, they were 82.7% male. Study-wide findings and caveats: The antigens recognized by the expanded peripheral T cells, that is their antigen specificity, were not determined.

Libraries were prepared by immunoSEQ multiplex PCR; TCRdb keeps only in-frame clonotypes and omits some of them. The top ten hold around 5% of the sample, which has tens of thousands of clones, 60% to 80% seen once. The V gene is TRBV7-2, the J gene TRBJ2-4; tentatively, D is TRBD1 (6 bases). The material sequenced was CD4+ or CD8+ T cells sorted from blood, taken in a trial of the OX40 agonist ivuxolimab. The receptor was derived from an adult with an advanced solid tumor such as melanoma, head and neck, liver or kidney cancer. The CDR3 spells CASSPTGTKGNIQYF. CDR3 bases: TGTGCCAGCAGCCCAACCGGGACAAAGGGGAACATTCAGTACTTC.